The 24 T cell receptor beta chains below all came from one sample that was sequenced in a study of CD8 T cells in Susac syndrome (dated by TCRdb to the late 2010s). Receptor libraries were prepared by the immunoSEQ multiplex PCR assay. RNA was extracted using the RNeasy kit, and about 0.45 to 1 microgram was reverse transcribed with random hexamers. In-frame beta chains were kept once TCRdb had trimmed the public reads at Q25 with fastp and called clones with MiXCR. Entries are consolidated by CDR3 protein sequence, retaining the most common genes and DNA. The sample table records 150,000 to 200,000 distinct CDR3 sequences; approximately 94% of these occur just once. Of the sample, about 0.09% is held by the ten largest clones. The specimen was CD4+ T cells from PBMCs. All receptors come from a human donor with multiple sclerosis.

CDR3 sequence reads: CAWRGAPVAEAFF. DNA of the CDR3: TGTGCCTGGAGGGGGGCGCCCGTGGCTGAAGCTTTCTTT. The chain uses TRBV30 and TRBJ1-1; a weak D match, TRBD1 (6 bases). Trimming took 3 bases from V and 6 from J, leaving 14 bases between them. The CDR3 is made up of 13 amino acids. Per germline, CDR1 GTSNPN and CDR2 SVGIG (reference sequence).

The table lists this clonotype with a count of one. The V gene is TRBV24-1, the J gene TRBJ2-3; D unresolved. CDR1 and CDR2 (germline): KGHDR, SFDVKD. The CDR3 covers 16 residues. V gave up 0 bases and J gave up 1 base, with 10 bases separating them. The CDR3 DNA follows: TGTGCCACCAGTGATTTGCAGGATAGAGGCACAGATACGCAGTATTTT. This codes for CATSDLQDRGTDTQYF.

The chain is built from TRBV2 and TRBJ1-5, with D possibly matching TRBD1 (6 bases). This CDR3 contains 13 residues. Per germline, CDR1 SNHLY and CDR2 FYNNEI. Between the trimmed V and J ends, which lost 9 bases and 4 bases, there was a span of 13 bases. The chain's CDR3 is CASNRDMNQPQHF. For the CDR3, the DNA is TGTGCCAGTAACCGGGACATGAATCAGCCCCAGCATTTT.

The rearrangement joins TRBV4-1 to TRBJ1-5; TRBD1 aligns across 7 bases. This CDR3 is built from 16 residues. The trim removed 0 bases at V and 4 bases at J, leaving 6 bases unmatched. The germline V gene has CDR1 MGHRA and CDR2 YSYEKL. The CDR3 bases are TGCGCCAGCAGCCAAGACCCGACAGGGCATAATCAGCCCCAGCATTTT. Its translation is CASSQDPTGHNQPQHF.

The rearrangement links TRBV19 to TRBJ2-7, with 7 positions matching TRBD1. J lost 7 bases, V lost 5 bases, and 11 bases had no gene match. Germline V gene lookup returns CDR1 LNHDA and CDR2 SQIVND (reference sequence). The CDR3 is made up of 14 amino acids. CDR3 sequence reads: CASSVPGGEREQYF. In DNA form, the CDR3 reads TGTGCCAGTAGTGTCCCAGGGGGAGAGCGAGAGCAGTACTTC.

CDR3 coding DNA: TGTGCCTGGAGTGTATTCCGGGGCACTGAAGCTTTCTTT. Protein: CAWSVFRGTEAFF. The chain joins TRBV30 to TRBJ1-1; D unresolved. CDR3 length: 13 amino acids. The germline V and J ends were trimmed by 0 bases and 4 bases, with 9 bases remaining between them. Germline V lookup: CDR1 GTSNPN, CDR2 SVGIG (reference sequence). The full variable domain, completed using reference TRBV30 and TRBJ1-1, is SQTIHQWPATLVQPVGSPLSLECTVEGTSNPNLYWYRQAAGRGLQLLFYSVGIGQISSEVPQNLSASRPQDRQFILSSKKLLLSDSGFYLCAWSVFRGTEAFFGQGTRLTVV.

This rearrangement joins TRBV2 to TRBJ2-1; D possibly corresponds to TRBD2 (5 bases). This CDR3 region has 11 residues. V was trimmed by 8 bases and J by 12 bases, leaving 14 bases between them. Germline-derived CDR1 and CDR2 are SNHLY and FYNNEI. This CDR3 reads CASGYEGGQFF. In nucleotides, the CDR3 is TGTGCCAGCGGATACGAGGGCGGGCAGTTCTTC. The full variable domain, rest sourced from reference TRBV2 and TRBJ2-1, is EPEVTQTPSHQVTQMGQEVILRCVPISNHLYFYWYRQILGQKVEFLVSFYNNEISEKSEIFDDQFSVERPDGSNFTLKIRSTKLEDSAMYFCASGYEGGQFFGPGTRLTVL.

The gene calls are TRBV4-2 and TRBJ1-3, with TRBD1 identical over 9 bases. The ends lost 2 bases at V and 2 bases at J; junction bases unmatched: 4. The CDR3 spans 16 residues. The germline V gene encodes CDR1 LGHNA and CDR2 YNFKEQ. The CDR3 nucleotides are TGTGCCAGCAGCCAATCACAGGGGGCAGCTGGAAACACCATATATTTT. It codes for CASSQSQGAAGNTIYF.

CDR3 in amino acids: CASNKGQGPYNEQFF. CDR3 DNA: TGTGCCAGCAATAAGGGGCAGGGCCCCTACAATGAGCAGTTCTTC. The chain recombines TRBV27 with TRBJ2-1; D is perhaps TRBD1 (5 bases). This CDR3 region has 15 residues. The V end lost 7 bases, the J end lost 2 bases, and 15 bases lay between the germline ends. Looked up from germline, CDR1 is MNHEY and CDR2 is SMNVEV (reference sequence).

V and J are TRBV3-1 and TRBJ2-7; 8 bases are a match to TRBD2. CDR1 and CDR2 (germline): LGHDT, YNNKEL (reference sequence). The CDR3 is 16 amino acids. Trimming took 1 base from V and 3 from J; bases not matched to a gene: 8. CDR3 coding DNA: TGTGCCAGCAGCCAAGCCCCACGGACTAGCAGCTACGAGCAGTACTTC. Protein product: CASSQAPRTSSYEQYF.

This chain joins TRBV7-2 and TRBJ2-2; a possible D gene is TRBD1 (6 bases). The CDR3 sequence is 15 residues long. V was pared by 5 bases and J by 7 bases, with 17 bases between. CDR1 and CDR2 (germline): SGHTA, FQGNSA. The CDR3 nucleotides are TGTGCCAGCAGCCCTGCCCAGGGGATGGGCGGGGAGCTGTTTTTT. Residues: CASSPAQGMGGELFF.

The V call is TRBV10-3, the J call TRBJ2-2; 10 positions match TRBD2. The trim removed 3 bases at V and 4 bases at J, leaving 8 bases unmatched. The CDR3 consists of 17 residues. Germline CDR1 reads ENHRY; CDR2 reads SYGVKD. DNA for the CDR3: TGTGCCATCAGTGAACTTGCTAGCGGGAGAGGCACCGGGGAGCTGTTTTTT. This gives the protein CAISELASGRGTGELFF.

The chain employs TRBV7-9 and TRBJ2-3; D unresolved. Germline values: CDR1 SEHNR, CDR2 FQNEAQ (reference sequence). The CDR3 consists of 13 residues. V dropped 4 bases and J dropped 2 bases, with 7 bases sitting between them. Written as DNA, the CDR3 is TGTGCCAGCAGCTCGGACGTCACAGATACGCAGTATTTT. This encodes CASSSDVTDTQYF. The full variable domain, completed using reference TRBV7-9 and TRBJ2-3, is DTGVSQNPRHKITKRGQNVTFRCDPISEHNRLYWYRQTLGQGPEFLTYFQNEAQLEKSRLLSDRFSAERPKGSFSTLEIQRTEQGDSAMYLCASSSDVTDTQYFGPGTRLTVL.

This chain connects TRBV7-9 to TRBJ1-1; D call uncertain. V was trimmed by 6 bases and J by 4 bases, leaving 21 bases between them. Per germline, CDR1 SEHNR and CDR2 FQNEAQ (reference sequence). This CDR3 is built from 16 residues. The CDR3 DNA is TGTGCCAGCAGTTCCCCTGTCGGAGGAGGGAGCACTGAAGCTTTCTTT. Amino acids: CASSSPVGGGSTEAFF.

This rearrangement joins TRBV20-1 to TRBJ2-5, with 9 bases that match TRBD1. The CDR3 runs to 21 residues. In germline, CDR1 is DFQATT, CDR2 SNEGSKA (reference sequence). The J segment lost 2 bases and the V segment lost 3 bases, leaving 25 bases of the junction unmatched. The CDR3 reads CSASLSDLSRGQGRLQETQYF. The CDR3 DNA sequence: TGCAGTGCTAGCCTATCCGATCTCTCTAGGGGACAGGGACGTCTTCAAGAGACCCAGTACTTC.

This chain connects TRBV20-1 to TRBJ2-4; the D is unclear. The germline V gene encodes CDR1 DFQATT and CDR2 SNEGSKA (reference sequence). V shed 4 bases and J shed 12 bases, with 13 bases lying between them. This CDR3 spans 11 amino acids. The CDR3: CSAKLLTDQYF. As DNA, the CDR3 is TGCAGTGCTAAACTGCTGACTGATCAGTACTTC.

V gene TRBV30 combines with J gene TRBJ2-3, with a weak D call TRBD1 (6 bases). CDR3 length: 15 amino acids. CDR1 is GTSNPN and CDR2 is SVGIG in the germline V gene (reference sequence). Trimming shortened V by 3 bases and J by 0 bases, and 13 bases separated the two germline ends. DNA for the CDR3: TGTGCCTGGAGCCCGGCAGGGGCTAGCACAGATACGCAGTATTTT. It encodes CAWSPAGASTDTQYF. Variable domain in full (rest from reference TRBV30 and TRBJ2-3): SQTIHQWPATLVQPVGSPLSLECTVEGTSNPNLYWYRQAAGRGLQLLFYSVGIGQISSEVPQNLSASRPQDRQFILSSKKLLLSDSGFYLCAWSPAGASTDTQYFGPGTRLTVL.

This chain uses TRBV18 with TRBJ2-1, with 11 bases aligning to TRBD2. This CDR3 has 15 residues. V was clipped by 6 bases and J by 8 bases; unmatched bases: 9. Germline CDR1 is KGHSH and CDR2 is LQKENI. CDR3: CASSLAGGPSYEQFF. The CDR3 nucleotides read TGTGCCAGCTCGTTAGCGGGAGGGCCCTCGTATGAGCAGTTCTTC.

The rearrangement joins TRBV13 to TRBJ2-1; D is perhaps TRBD2 (5 bases). CDR3 length: 14 amino acids. Trimming pared 5 bases from V and 11 bases from J, leaving 19 bases between. Germline V gives CDR1 PRHDT, CDR2 FYEKMQ (reference sequence). The CDR3 loop reads CASSTRGIMIQQFF. The CDR3 DNA follows: TGTGCCAGCAGCACTAGAGGCATTATGATTCAGCAGTTCTTC.

The chain employs TRBV7-9 and TRBJ1-5; D not certain. There are 12 residues in the CDR3. Per the germline V gene, CDR1 is SEHNR and CDR2 is FQNEAQ (reference sequence). The V and J ends lost 11 bases and 0 bases respectively, with 8 bases between them. The CDR3, as DNA: TGTGCCCCCCGGGATAGCAATCAGCCCCAGCATTTT. This sequence encodes CAPRDSNQPQHF.

CDR3 amino acids: CAWGRGTSSEKLFF. CDR3 DNA: TGTGCCTGGGGAAGGGGGACCTCAAGTGAAAAACTGTTTTTT. The genes are TRBV30 and TRBJ1-4; tentative D call: TRBD1 (6 bases). This CDR3 has 14 residues. Germline CDR1 GTSNPN, CDR2 SVGIG (reference sequence). V shed 5 bases and J shed 7 bases, with 17 bases lying between them.

The rearrangement joins TRBV30 to TRBJ2-7; no clear D gene. This CDR3 comprises 12 residues. V was pared by 0 bases and J by 9 bases, with 12 bases between. Germline CDR1 reads GTSNPN; CDR2 reads SVGIG (reference sequence). CDR3 in DNA: TGTGCCTGGAGTGTAGCAATGGTTGGGCAGTACTTC. It is translated as CAWSVAMVGQYF.

This clonotype was detected only once. This chain joins TRBV29-1 and TRBJ2-7; 8 nucleotides align to TRBD2. CDR1 is SQVTM and CDR2 is ANQGSEA in the germline V gene. The CDR3 totals 12 residues. Trimming removed 3 bases from V and 4 bases from J; junction bases left unmatched: 2. CDR3 in amino acids: CSVDTSGYEQYF. In nucleotides, the CDR3 is TGCAGCGTTGATACTAGCGGTTACGAGCAGTACTTC.

V is TRBV19 and J is TRBJ1-1; D call uncertain. Trimming shortened V by 6 bases and J by 1 base, and 12 bases separated the two germline ends. The CDR3 is 14 residues long. Germline V CDR1 and CDR2: LNHDA, SQIVND (reference sequence). The CDR3 spells CASSPRPENTEAFF. The CDR3 DNA reads as TGTGCCAGTAGCCCCCGGCCCGAGAACACTGAAGCTTTCTTT. Full variable domain (rest looked up from reference TRBV19 and TRBJ1-1): DGGITQSPKYLFRKEGQNVTLSCEQNLNHDAMYWYRQDPGQGLRLIYYSQIVNDFQKGDIAEGYSVSREKKESFPLTVTSAQKNPTAFYLCASSPRPENTEAFFGQGTRLTVV.